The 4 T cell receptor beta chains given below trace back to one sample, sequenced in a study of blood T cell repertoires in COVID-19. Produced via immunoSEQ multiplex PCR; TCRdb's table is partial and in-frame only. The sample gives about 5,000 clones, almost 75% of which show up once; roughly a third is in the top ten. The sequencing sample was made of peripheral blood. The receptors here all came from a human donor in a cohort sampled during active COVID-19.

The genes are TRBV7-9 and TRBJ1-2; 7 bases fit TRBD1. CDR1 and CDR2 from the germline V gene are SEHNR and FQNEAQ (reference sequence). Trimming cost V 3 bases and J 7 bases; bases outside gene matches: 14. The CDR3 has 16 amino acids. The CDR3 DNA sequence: TGTGCCAGCAGCTTGCCAGGGGGATCCTGGGGGGCTGGCTACACCTTC. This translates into CASSLPGGSWGAGYTF.

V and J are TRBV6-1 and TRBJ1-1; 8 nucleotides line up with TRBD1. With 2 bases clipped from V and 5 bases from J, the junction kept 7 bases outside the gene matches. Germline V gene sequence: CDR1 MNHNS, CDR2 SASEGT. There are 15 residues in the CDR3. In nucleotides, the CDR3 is TGTGCCAGCAGTGAACAGTGGACAGGGAGGACTGAAGCTTTCTTT. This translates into CASSEQWTGRTEAFF.

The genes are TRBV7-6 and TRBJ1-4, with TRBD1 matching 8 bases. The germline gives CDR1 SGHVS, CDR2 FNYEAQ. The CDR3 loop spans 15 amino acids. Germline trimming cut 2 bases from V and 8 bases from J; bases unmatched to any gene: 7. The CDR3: CASSLQGTGGEKLFF. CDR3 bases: TGTGCCAGCAGCTTACAAGGGACAGGAGGGGAAAAACTGTTTTTT. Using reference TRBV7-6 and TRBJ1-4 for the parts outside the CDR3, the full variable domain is GAGVSQSPRYKVTKRGQDVALRCDPISGHVSLYWYRQALGQGPEFLTYFNYEAQQDKSGLPNDRFSAERPEGSISTLTIQRTEQRDSAMYRCASSLQGTGGEKLFFGSGTQLSVL.

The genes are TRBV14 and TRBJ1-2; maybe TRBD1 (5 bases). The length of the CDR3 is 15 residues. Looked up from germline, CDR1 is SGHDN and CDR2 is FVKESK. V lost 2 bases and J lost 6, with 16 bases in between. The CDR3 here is CASSQTRADSNGYTF. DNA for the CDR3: TGTGCCAGCAGCCAAACCAGGGCAGACTCAAATGGCTACACCTTC.